The present entry profiles one T cell receptor beta chain with its context. As yet, its antigen is unknown. The sample belongs to a study of T cells in Graves' hyperthyroidism and ophthalmopathy. General study results and limits: Clonotypes that were expanded in thyroid above 0.001 mostly appeared in blood too.

V lost 4 bases to trimming and J lost 5 bases; unmatched junction nucleotides: 7. The CDR3 is 15 amino acids. From germline, CDR1 is DFQATT and CDR2 SNEGSKA (reference sequence). The TCR beta CDR3 regions underwent amplification using RNA transcripts as the source. First-round RT-PCR of the TCR CDR3 relied on the HTBI primer set. TCRdb redid the calling of the multiplex PCR reads with MiXCR, one entry per CDR3 protein. The table shows approximately 330,000 distinct CDR3 sequences, with about 18% occurring only once. The study based diagnoses on clinical symptoms, serum thyroxine and TRAb, thyroid ultrasound and orbital computed tomography. Fresh peripheral blood, 10 ml, was the source of the PBMCs.

Sequences were obtained from blood. This chain joins TRBV20-1 and TRBJ2-1, with 11 bases matching TRBD2. This sequence originates from a woman between 45 and 65 years old with Graves' hyperthyroidism. The CDR3, as DNA: TGCAGTGCTATAAAGACTAGCGGGACCCACAATGAGCAGTTCTTC. Translated, it gives CSAIKTSGTHNEQFF.